This TCR beta chain was sequenced for a study of blood T cell repertoires in COVID-19. The overall study: Researchers got acute and convalescent COVID-19 samples from the United States, Italy and Spain. T cells, B-cell-depleted T cells, or PBMCs supplied cDNA or gDNA.

In the original analysis: Nucleated cell counts were estimated from reference gene primer amplification. Repertoires were generated with immunoSEQ multiplex PCR, while TCRdb's copy carries only in-frame clones and drops some. V and J calls and clone size come straight from that table; D and trimming were deduced from the DNA. Of more than 150,000 clones detected, approximately 80% appear once; the ten largest clones hold approximately 13%. V shed 1 base and J shed 8 bases, with 17 bases lying between them. This CDR3 is built from 16 residues. Germline V CDR1 and CDR2: SGHTA, FQGNSA. This clone was detected only a few times.

The sequence derives from an elderly woman with acute or convalescent COVID-19. Input material: peripheral blood. The chain uses TRBV7-2 and TRBJ2-2; weak D call: TRBD2 (6 bases). For the CDR3, the DNA is TGTGCCAGCAGCTTAGTCGGCGGGGCCCCCGGGGGGGAGCTGTTTTTT. It is translated as CASSLVGGAPGGELFF. Full variable domain (outside the CDR3, taken from reference TRBV7-2 and TRBJ2-2): GAGVSQSPSNKVTEKGKDVELRCDPISGHTALYWYRQSLGQGLEFLIYFQGNSAPDKSGLPSDRFSAERTGGSVSTLTIQRTQQEDSAVYLCASSLVGGAPGGELFFGEGSRLTVL.